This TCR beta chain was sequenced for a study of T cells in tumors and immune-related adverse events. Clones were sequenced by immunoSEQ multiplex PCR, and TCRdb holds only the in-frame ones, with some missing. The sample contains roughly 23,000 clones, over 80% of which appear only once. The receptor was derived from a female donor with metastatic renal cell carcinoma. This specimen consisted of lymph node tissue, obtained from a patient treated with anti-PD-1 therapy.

The CDR3, as DNA: TGTGCCAGTAGTAGAGGGGACGGAATTACTAGCACAGATACGCAGTATTTT. Translating it yields CASSRGDGITSTDTQYF. This chain connects TRBV19 to TRBJ2-3; the D gene could be TRBD1 or TRBD2 (5 bases each). V shed 4 bases and J shed 0 bases, with 17 bases lying between them. This CDR3 has 17 residues. Germline lookup yields CDR1 LNHDA and CDR2 SQIVND (reference sequence).